This TCR beta chain appears in the sequencing data of a study of blood T cell repertoires in COVID-19. Overall study context: COVID-19 samples collected from the United States, Italy and Spain covered acute and convalescent phases. T cells, B-cell-depleted T cells, or PBMCs provided the cDNA or gDNA that served as material.

Germline V lookup: CDR1 SEHNR, CDR2 FQNEAQ (reference sequence). V shed 5 bases, J shed 5 bases, and the junction held 7 bases outside the gene matches. The CDR3 runs 14 residues. In the original processing: By means of reference gene primer amplification, nucleated cell counts were estimated. Data came from immunoSEQ multiplex PCR; TCRdb stores just in-frame clones and leaves some out. For V, J and clone size, that table is used; D and trimming come from the DNA. In the table there are more than 95,000 clones, around 82% of which are singletons. Sequenced input: peripheral blood. The source of this sequence is a human donor in a cohort sampled during active or convalescent COVID-19. This chain links TRBV7-9 with TRBJ1-2, with 8 bases identical to TRBD1. The CDR3 region has the DNA TGTGCCAGCAGCCCTCGACAGGGGTTGTATGGCTACACCTTC. Its translation: CASSPRQGLYGYTF. Supplemented by reference TRBV7-9 and TRBJ1-2, the full variable domain reads DTGVSQNPRHKITKRGQNVTFRCDPISEHNRLYWYRQTLGQGPEFLTYFQNEAQLEKSRLLSDRFSAERPKGSFSTLEIQRTEQGDSAMYLCASSPRQGLYGYTFGSGTRLTVV.